This T cell receptor (beta chain) is from a study of control samples from healthy donors and cancer patients. Clones were read by immunoSEQ multiplex PCR, and TCRdb kept only the in-frame ones, dropping some. The sample holds some 150,000 clones; over 90% are singletons and the top ten take approximately 0.97%. The sample comprised blood. The TCR comes from a woman aged 25 to 39 in good health.

The CDR3 DNA follows: TGCGCCAGCAGCTTTGATGGACAGGGTCGGGAAAAACTGTTTTTT. This codes for CASSFDGQGREKLFF. The V gene is TRBV5-1, the J gene TRBJ1-4; 8 nucleotides agree with TRBD1. This CDR3 is 15 amino acids long. The V and J ends lost 2 bases and 8 bases, in that order; junction bases with no gene match: 8. CDR1 is SGHRS and CDR2 is YFSETQ in the germline V gene.